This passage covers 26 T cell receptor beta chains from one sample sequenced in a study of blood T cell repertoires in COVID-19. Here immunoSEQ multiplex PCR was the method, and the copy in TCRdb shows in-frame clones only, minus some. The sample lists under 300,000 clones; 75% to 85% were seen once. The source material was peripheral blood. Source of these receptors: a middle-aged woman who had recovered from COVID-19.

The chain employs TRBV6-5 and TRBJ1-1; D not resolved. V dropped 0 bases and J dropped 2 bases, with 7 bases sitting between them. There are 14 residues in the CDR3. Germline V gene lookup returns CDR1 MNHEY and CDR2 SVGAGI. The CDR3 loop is CASSYSESNTEAFF. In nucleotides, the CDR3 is TGTGCCAGCAGTTACTCAGAGTCAAACACTGAAGCTTTCTTT.

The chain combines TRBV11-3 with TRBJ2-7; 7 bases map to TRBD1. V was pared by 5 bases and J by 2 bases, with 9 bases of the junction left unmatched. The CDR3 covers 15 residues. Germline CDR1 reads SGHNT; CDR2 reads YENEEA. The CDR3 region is CASSQYGTEAYEQYF. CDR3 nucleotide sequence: TGTGCCAGCAGCCAATACGGGACAGAAGCCTACGAGCAGTACTTC.

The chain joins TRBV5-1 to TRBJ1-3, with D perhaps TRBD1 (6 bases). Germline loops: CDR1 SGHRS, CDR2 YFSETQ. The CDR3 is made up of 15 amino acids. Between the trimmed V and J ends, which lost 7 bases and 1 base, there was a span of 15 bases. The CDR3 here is CASSQQGGSGNTIYF. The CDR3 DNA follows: TGCGCCAGCTCCCAACAGGGAGGGTCTGGAAACACCATATATTTT.

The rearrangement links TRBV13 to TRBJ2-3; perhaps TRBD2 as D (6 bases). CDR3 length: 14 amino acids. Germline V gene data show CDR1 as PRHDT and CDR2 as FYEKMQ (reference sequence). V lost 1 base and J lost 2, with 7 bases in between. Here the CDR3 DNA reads TGTGCCAGCAGCTTAGCGGGGGACACAGATACGCAGTATTTT. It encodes CASSLAGDTDTQYF.

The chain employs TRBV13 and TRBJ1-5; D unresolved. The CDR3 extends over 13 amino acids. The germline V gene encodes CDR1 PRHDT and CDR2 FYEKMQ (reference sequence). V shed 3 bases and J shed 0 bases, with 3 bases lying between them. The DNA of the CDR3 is TGTGCCAGCAGCTTCGGTAGCAATCAGCCCCAGCATTTT. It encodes CASSFGSNQPQHF.

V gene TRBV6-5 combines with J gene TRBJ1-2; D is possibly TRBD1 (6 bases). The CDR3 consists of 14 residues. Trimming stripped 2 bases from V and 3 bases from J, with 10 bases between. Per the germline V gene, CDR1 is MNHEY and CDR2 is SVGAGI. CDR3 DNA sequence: TGTGCCAGCAGTTACAGGTACAGGGACTATGGCTACACCTTC. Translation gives CASSYRYRDYGYTF.

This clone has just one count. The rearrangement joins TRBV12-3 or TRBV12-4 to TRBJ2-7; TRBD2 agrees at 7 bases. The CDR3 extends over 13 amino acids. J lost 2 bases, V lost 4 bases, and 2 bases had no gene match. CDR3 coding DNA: TGTGCCAGCAGTTGGGAGGGAACCTACGAGCAGTACTTC. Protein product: CASSWEGTYEQYF.

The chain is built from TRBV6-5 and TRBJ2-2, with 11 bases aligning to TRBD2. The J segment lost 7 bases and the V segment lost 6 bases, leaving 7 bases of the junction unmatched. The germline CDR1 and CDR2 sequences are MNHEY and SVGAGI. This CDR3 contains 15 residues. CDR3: CASRLSGGAVGELFF. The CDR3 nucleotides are TGTGCCAGCAGGCTTAGCGGGGGGGCCGTCGGGGAGCTGTTTTTT.

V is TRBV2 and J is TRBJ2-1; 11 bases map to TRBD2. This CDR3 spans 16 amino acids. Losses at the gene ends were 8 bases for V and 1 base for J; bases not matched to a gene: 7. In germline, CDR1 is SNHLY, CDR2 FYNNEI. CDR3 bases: TGTGCCAGCCTACTAGCGGGGGATATTTCCTACAATGAGCAGTTCTTC. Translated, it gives CASLLAGDISYNEQFF.

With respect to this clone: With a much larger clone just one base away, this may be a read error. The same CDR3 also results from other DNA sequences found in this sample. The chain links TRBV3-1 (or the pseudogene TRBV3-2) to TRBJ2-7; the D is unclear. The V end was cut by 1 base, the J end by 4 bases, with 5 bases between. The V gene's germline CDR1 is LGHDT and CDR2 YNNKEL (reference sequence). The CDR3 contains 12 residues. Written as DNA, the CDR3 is TGTGCCAGCAGCCAAGGAGGTTACGAGCAGTACTTC. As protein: CASSQGGYEQYF.

The CDR3 loop reads CASSLDLATDTQYF. CDR3 nucleotides: TGTGCCAGCAGCTTGGATCTAGCTACAGATACGCAGTATTTT. The V call is TRBV7-8, the J call TRBJ2-3; weak D call: TRBD2 (5 bases). Germline V gene sequence: CDR1 SGHVS, CDR2 FQNEAQ. The CDR3 spans 14 residues. V was pared by 3 bases and J by 3 bases, with 10 bases between. The entire variable domain, with the rest obtained from reference TRBV7-8 and TRBJ2-3, is as follows: GAGVSQSPRYKVAKRGQDVALRCDPISGHVSLFWYQQALGQGPEFLTYFQNEAQLDKSGLPSDRFFAERPEGSVSTLKIQRTQQEDSAVYLCASSLDLATDTQYFGPGTRLTVL.

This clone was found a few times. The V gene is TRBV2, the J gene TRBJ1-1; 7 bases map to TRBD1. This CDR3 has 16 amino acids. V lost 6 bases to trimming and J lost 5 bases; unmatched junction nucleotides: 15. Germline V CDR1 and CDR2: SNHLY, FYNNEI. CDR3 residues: CASSTNTRGLRTEAFF. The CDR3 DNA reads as TGTGCCAGCAGCACAAACACCAGGGGGTTGAGAACTGAAGCTTTCTTT.

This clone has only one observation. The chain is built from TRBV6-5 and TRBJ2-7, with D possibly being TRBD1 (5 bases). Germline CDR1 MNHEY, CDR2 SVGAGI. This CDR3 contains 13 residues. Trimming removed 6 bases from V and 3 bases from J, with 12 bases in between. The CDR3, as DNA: TGTGCCAGCAGCGCGGACATTAACTACGAGCAGTACTTC. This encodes CASSADINYEQYF.

CDR3 loop: CASSLNNRGNTGELFF. As DNA, the CDR3 is TGCGCCAGCAGCTTAAATAATCGGGGGAACACCGGGGAGCTGTTTTTT. The V call is TRBV5-1, the J call TRBJ2-2, with D maybe TRBD2 (5 bases). Germline CDR1 and CDR2: SGHRS and YFSETQ. CDR3 length equals 16 residues. Trimming removed 2 bases from V and 1 base from J, with 12 bases in between.

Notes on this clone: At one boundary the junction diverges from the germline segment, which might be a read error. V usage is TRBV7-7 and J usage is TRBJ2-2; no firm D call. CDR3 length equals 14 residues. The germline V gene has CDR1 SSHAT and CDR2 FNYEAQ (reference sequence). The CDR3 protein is CASSFTKSTGELFF. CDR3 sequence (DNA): TGTGCTAGCAGCTTCACGAAGAGCACCGGGGAGCTGTTTTTT.

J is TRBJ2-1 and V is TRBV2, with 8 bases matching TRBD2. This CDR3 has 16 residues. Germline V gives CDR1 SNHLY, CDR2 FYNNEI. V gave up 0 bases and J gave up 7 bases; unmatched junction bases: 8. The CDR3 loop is CASSEAWAGGSNEQFF. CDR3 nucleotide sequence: TGTGCCAGCAGTGAAGCTTGGGCGGGGGGTTCTAATGAGCAGTTCTTC.

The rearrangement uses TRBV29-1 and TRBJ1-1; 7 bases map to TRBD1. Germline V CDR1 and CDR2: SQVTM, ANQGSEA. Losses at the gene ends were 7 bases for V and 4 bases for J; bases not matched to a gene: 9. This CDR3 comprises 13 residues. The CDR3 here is CSGERTGGTEAFF. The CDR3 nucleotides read TGCAGCGGCGAGAGGACAGGAGGCACTGAAGCTTTCTTT.

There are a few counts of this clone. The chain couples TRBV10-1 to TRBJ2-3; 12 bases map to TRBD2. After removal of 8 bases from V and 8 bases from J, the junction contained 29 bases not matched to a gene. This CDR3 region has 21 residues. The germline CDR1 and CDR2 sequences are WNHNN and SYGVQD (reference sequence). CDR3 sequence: CASLESGGLAGSPPLQGTQYF. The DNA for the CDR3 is TGCGCCAGCTTAGAAAGTGGTGGACTAGCGGGGTCCCCTCCTCTACAGGGTACGCAGTATTTT.

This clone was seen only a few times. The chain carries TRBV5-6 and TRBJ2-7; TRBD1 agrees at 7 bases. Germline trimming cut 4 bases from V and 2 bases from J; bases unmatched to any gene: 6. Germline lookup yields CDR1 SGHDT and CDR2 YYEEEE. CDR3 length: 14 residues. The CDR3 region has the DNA TGTGCCAGCAGCCCCGAGGGACAGCCCTACGAGCAGTACTTC. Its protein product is CASSPEGQPYEQYF.

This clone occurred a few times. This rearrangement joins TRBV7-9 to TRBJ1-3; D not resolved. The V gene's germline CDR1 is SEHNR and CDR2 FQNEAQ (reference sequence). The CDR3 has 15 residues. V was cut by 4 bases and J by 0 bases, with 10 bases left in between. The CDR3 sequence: CASSSRGSSGNTIYF. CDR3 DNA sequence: TGTGCCAGCAGCTCCCGGGGAAGCTCTGGAAACACCATATATTTT.

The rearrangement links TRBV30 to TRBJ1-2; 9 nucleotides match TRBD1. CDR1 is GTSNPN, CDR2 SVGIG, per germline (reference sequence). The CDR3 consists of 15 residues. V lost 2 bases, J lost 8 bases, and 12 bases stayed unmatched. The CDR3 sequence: CAWSLTGGTGSGYTF. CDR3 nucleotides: TGTGCCTGGAGTTTAACCGGAGGGACAGGGAGCGGCTACACCTTC.

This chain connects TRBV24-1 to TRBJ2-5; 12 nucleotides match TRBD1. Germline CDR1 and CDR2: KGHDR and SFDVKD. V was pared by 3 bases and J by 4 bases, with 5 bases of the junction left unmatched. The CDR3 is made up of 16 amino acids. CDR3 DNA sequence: TGTGCCACCAGTGATCAAGGGACAGGGGGCGCAGAGACCCAGTACTTC. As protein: CATSDQGTGGAETQYF.

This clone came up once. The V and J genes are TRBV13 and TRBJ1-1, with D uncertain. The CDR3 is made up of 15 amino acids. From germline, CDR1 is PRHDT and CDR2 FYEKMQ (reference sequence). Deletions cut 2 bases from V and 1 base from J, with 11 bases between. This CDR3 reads CASSLRVRPNTEAFF. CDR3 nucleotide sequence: TGTGCCAGCAGCTTACGTGTCAGGCCGAACACTGAAGCTTTCTTT.

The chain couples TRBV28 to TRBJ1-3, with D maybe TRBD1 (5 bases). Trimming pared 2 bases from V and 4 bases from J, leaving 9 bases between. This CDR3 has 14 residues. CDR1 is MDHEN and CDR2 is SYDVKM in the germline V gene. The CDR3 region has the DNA TGTGCCAGCAGTTTAGACAGACTGGGAAACACCATATATTTT. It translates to CASSLDRLGNTIYF.

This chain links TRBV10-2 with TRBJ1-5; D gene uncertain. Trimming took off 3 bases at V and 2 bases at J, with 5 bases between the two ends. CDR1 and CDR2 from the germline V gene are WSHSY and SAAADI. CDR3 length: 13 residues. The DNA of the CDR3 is TGCGCCAGCAGTGACCATGGCAATCAGCCCCAGCATTTT. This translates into CASSDHGNQPQHF.

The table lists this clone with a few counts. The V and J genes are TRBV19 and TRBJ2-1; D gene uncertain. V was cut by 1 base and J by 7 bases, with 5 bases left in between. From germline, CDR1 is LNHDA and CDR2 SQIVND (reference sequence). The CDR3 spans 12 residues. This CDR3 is CASSIGRNEQFF. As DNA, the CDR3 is TGTGCCAGTAGTATAGGGCGGAATGAGCAGTTCTTC.